This T cell receptor (beta chain) was identified during a study of vaccination effects on CD4 cells after COVID-19. Data came from immunoSEQ multiplex PCR; TCRdb stores just in-frame clones and leaves some out. Of 84,000 or so clones listed, about three quarters are singletons. The study, taken as a whole, reports: Infection-derived and vaccine-derived clones contracted markedly late after vaccination.

V gave up 5 bases and J gave up 2 bases, with 9 bases separating them. Looked up from germline, CDR1 is KGHSH and CDR2 is LQKENI. The CDR3 spans 13 residues. Antigen-specific CD4+ T cells were expanded (with viral peptide pools) by the ViraFEST assay ahead of sequencing. Following culture for 9 to 11 days, CD4+ T cells were isolated. BNT162b2 vaccine or mRNA-1273 vaccine was given to participants in two doses. Concerning this clone: Its specificity is unknown.

V is TRBV18 and J is TRBJ1-2, with no clear D. The starting material was CD4+ T cells from PBMCs cultured with HCoV-OC43 spike peptides, obtained after COVID-19 vaccination. Subset defined: HCoV-OC43 spike overlapping peptide pool stimulation. This sequence was found in a human donor who received a COVID-19 vaccine. The CDR3 loop reads CASSFEGNYGYTF. CDR3 sequence (DNA): TGTGCCAGCTCATTCGAGGGAAACTATGGCTACACCTTC.